This T cell receptor beta chain was recorded in a study of T cell responses to AZD1222 COVID-19 vaccine. General observations from the study: The study found Spike-specific TCR breadth and depth rose after two AZD1222 doses. Across the whole spike, CD4 TCRs peaked at regions 160-218 and 743-854. Mostly white British, mostly female donors; authors suggested clonal diversity may be underestimated.

Remarks on this clone: Its antigen is not known.

TCRdb's copy holds only in-frame clones and misses some; the assay was immunoSEQ multiplex PCR. The table has about 130,000 clones, 88% seen once. The CDR3 is 14 amino acids. Germline CDR1 and CDR2: MGHRA and YSYEKL. The ends were cut back, 0 bases at V and 0 bases at J, with 5 bases in the middle. Sequencing was performed on peripheral blood, taken on day 0 of AZD1222 vaccination. This chain joins TRBV4-1 and TRBJ1-2; D gene ambiguous. The sequence came from an adult in good health. In DNA form, the CDR3 reads TGCGCCAGCAGCCAAGACAGGACTAACTATGGCTACACCTTC. Translation: CASSQDRTNYGYTF.